The T cell receptor beta chain described here comes from a study of blood T cell repertoires in COVID-19. Overall study: Samples taken during acute and convalescent COVID-19 were collected in the United States, Italy and Spain. Nucleic acid was either cDNA or gDNA, and it came from T cells, B-cell-depleted T cells, or PBMCs.

This clone has only a few counts. CDR1 is LNHDA and CDR2 is SQIVND in the germline V gene (reference sequence). The CDR3 is 17 amino acids. Germline trimming cut 6 bases from V and 4 bases from J; bases unmatched to any gene: 14. TCRdb's table, derived via immunoSEQ multiplex PCR, lists solely in-frame clones and lacks some. The sample contains approximately 160,000 clones, around 74% of which appear only once. V and J are TRBV19 and TRBJ1-2; 10 nucleotides agree with TRBD1. The sequenced sample consisted of peripheral blood. The clonotype was recovered from a woman older than 75 with acute or convalescent COVID-19. DNA for the CDR3: TGTGCCAGTAGCATACTGGGGGACAGGGGCCTTACCTATGGCTACACCTTC. It translates to CASSILGDRGLTYGYTF.